This T cell receptor (beta chain) was sequenced for a study of T-cell memory formation after mild COVID-19. TCRdb independently ran MiXCR on the 5' RACE reads; one entry per CDR3 protein. The sample lists more than 80,000 distinct CDR3 sequences; around an eighth were seen once. Germline assignment: CDR1 SGDLS and CDR2 YYNGEE. V lost 0 bases, J lost 2 bases, and 6 bases stayed unmatched. This CDR3 region has 16 residues. The V and J genes are TRBV9 and TRBJ2-5, with 8 bases identical to TRBD1. The sequencing sample was made of PBMCs or a T cell subset sorted from them (not recorded which). The receptor's source is an adult woman who had mild COVID-19 (a few samples of this study predate the infection). Cell type and time point are not known. DNA for the CDR3: TGTGCCAGCAGCGTAGTGGCAGGGGGCTTACAAGAGACCCAGTACTTC. Its protein is CASSVVAGGLQETQYF.